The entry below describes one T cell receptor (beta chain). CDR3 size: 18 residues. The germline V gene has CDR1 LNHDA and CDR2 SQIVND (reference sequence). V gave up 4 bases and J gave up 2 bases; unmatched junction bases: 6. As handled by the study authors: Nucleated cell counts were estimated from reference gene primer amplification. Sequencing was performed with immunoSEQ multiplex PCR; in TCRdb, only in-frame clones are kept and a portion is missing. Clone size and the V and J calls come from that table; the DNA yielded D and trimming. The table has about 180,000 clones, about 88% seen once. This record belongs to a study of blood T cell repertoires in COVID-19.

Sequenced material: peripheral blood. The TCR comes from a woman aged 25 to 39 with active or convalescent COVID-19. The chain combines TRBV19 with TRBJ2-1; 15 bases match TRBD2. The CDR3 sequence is CASSRGLAGGATYNEQFF. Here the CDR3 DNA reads TGTGCCAGTAGTAGAGGACTAGCGGGGGGGGCTACCTACAATGAGCAGTTCTTC.